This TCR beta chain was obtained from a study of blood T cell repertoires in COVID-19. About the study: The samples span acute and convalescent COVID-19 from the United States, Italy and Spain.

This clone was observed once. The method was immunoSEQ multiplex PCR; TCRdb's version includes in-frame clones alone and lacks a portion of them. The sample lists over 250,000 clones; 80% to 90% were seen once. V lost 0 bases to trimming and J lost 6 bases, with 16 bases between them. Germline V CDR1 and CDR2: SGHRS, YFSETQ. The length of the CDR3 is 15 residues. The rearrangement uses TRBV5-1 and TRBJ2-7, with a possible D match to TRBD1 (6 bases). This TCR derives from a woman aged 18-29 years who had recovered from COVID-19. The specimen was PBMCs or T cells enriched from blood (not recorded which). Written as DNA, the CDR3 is TGCGCCAGCAGCTTGGCAGGGGACCCCCAGATCGAGCAGTACTTC. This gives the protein CASSLAGDPQIEQYF. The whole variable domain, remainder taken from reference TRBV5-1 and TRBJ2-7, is KAGVTQTPRYLIKTRGQQVTLSCSPISGHRSVSWYQQTPGQGLQFLFEYFSETQRNKGNFPGRFSGRQFSNSRSEMNVSTLELGDSALYLCASSLAGDPQIEQYFGPGTRLTVT.